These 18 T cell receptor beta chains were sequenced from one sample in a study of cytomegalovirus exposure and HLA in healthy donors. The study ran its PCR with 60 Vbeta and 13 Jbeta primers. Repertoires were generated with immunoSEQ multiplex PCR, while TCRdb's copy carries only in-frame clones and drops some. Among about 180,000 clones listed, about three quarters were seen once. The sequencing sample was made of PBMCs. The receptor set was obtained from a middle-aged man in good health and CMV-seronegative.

CDR3 sequence reads: CASSPLGGRTDTQYF. The CDR3 DNA reads as TGCGCCAGCAGCCCTCTGGGGGGGCGCACAGATACGCAGTATTTT. V and J are TRBV5-1 and TRBJ2-3; TRBD2 is a possible D gene (7 bases). Germline CDR1 SGHRS, CDR2 YFSETQ. This CDR3 comprises 15 residues. Deletions cut 4 bases from V and 1 base from J, with 13 bases between.

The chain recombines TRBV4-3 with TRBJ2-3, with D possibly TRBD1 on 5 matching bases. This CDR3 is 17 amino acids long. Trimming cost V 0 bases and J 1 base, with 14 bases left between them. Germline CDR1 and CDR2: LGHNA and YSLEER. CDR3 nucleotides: TGCGCCAGCAGCCAAGATTTGGACACCCGGGGCACAGATACGCAGTATTTT. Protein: CASSQDLDTRGTDTQYF.

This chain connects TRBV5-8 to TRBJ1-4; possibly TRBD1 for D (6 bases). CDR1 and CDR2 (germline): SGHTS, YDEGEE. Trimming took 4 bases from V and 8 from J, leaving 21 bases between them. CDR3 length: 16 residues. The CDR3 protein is CASSLGQPGVGEKLFF. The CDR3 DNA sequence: TGTGCCAGCAGCCTCGGACAGCCTGGAGTGGGCGAAAAACTGTTTTTT.

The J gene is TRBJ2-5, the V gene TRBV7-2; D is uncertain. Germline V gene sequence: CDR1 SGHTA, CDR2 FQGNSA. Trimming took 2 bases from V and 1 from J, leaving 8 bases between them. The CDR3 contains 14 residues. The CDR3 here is CASSLSPVQETQYF. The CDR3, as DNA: TGTGCCAGCAGCTTATCTCCGGTCCAAGAGACCCAGTACTTC. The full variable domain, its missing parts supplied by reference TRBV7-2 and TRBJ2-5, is GAGVSQSPSNKVTEKGKDVELRCDPISGHTALYWYRQSLGQGLEFLIYFQGNSAPDKSGLPSDRFSAERTGGSVSTLTIQRTQQEDSAVYLCASSLSPVQETQYFGPGTRLLVL.

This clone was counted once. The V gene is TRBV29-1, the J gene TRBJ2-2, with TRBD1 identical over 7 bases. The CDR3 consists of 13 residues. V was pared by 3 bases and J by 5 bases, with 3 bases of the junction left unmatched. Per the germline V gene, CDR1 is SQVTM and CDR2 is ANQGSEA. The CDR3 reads CSVDLGQTGELFF. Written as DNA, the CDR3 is TGCAGCGTTGACCTGGGACAGACCGGGGAGCTGTTTTTT.

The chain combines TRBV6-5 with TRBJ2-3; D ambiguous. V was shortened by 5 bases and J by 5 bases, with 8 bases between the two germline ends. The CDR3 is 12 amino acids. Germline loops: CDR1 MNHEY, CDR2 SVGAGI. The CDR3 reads CASSEALDTQYF. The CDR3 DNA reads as TGTGCCAGCAGTGAAGCGTTAGATACGCAGTATTTT.

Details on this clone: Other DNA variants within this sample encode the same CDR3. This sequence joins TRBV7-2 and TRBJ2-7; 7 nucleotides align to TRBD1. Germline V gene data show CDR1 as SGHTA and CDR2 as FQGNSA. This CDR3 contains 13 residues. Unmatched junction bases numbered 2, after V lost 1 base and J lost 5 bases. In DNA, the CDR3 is TGTGCCAGCAGCTTAGACAGGGGCAACGAGCAGTACTTC. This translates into CASSLDRGNEQYF.

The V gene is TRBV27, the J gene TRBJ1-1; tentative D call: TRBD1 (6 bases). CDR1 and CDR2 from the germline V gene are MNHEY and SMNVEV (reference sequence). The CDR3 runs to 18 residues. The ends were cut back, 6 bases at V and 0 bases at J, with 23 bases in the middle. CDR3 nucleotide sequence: TGTGCCAGCAGGGCCGACAGGAGACTCCCTCCCATGAACACTGAAGCTTTCTTT. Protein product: CASRADRRLPPMNTEAFF.

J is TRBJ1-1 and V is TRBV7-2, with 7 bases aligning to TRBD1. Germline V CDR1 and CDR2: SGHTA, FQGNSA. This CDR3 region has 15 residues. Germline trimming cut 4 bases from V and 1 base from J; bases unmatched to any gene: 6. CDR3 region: CASSYRQGWNTEAFF. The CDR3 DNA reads TGTGCCAGCAGCTACCGACAGGGCTGGAACACTGAAGCTTTCTTT.

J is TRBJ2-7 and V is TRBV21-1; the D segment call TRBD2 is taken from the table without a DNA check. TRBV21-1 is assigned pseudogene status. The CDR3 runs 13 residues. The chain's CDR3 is CASSKVRGCEQYF. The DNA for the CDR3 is TGTGCCAGCAGCAAAGTTCGGGGATGCGAGCAGTACTTC.

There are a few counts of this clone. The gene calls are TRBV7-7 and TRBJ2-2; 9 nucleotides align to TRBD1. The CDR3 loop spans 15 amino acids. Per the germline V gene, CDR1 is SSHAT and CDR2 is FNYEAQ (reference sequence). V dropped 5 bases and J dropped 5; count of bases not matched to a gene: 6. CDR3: CASSPGTGSTGELFF. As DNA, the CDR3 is TGTGCCAGCAGCCCCGGGACAGGGAGTACCGGGGAGCTGTTTTTT.

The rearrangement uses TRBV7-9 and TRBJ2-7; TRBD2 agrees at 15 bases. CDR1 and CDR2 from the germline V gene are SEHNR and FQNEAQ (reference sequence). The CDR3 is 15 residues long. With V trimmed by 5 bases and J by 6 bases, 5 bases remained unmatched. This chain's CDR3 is CASSRGLAGGIEQYF. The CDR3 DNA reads TGTGCCAGCAGCCGGGGACTAGCGGGAGGTATCGAGCAGTACTTC.

DNA for the CDR3: TGTGCCAGCAGCACCCCGTACAGGGAAAAAGGGAACTATGGCTACACCTTC. This codes for CASSTPYREKGNYGYTF. This chain connects TRBV11-2 to TRBJ1-2; possible D gene TRBD1, 6 bases. V lost 5 bases and J lost 2, with 21 bases in between. The germline V gene has CDR1 SGHAT and CDR2 FQNNGV. This CDR3 contains 17 residues.

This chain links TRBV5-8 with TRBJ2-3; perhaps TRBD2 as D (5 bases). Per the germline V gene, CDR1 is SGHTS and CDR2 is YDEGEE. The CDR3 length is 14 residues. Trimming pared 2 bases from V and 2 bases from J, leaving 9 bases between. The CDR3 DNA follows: TGTGCCAGCAGCTTCGGGGATTTCACAGATACGCAGTATTTT. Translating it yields CASSFGDFTDTQYF.

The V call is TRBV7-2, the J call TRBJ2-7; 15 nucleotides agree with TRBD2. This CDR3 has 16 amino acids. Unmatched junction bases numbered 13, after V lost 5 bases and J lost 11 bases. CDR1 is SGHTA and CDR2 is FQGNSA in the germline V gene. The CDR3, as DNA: TGTGCCAGCAGCCTACTGGGACTAGCGGGGGGTCTACGGGAGTACTTC. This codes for CASSLLGLAGGLREYF.

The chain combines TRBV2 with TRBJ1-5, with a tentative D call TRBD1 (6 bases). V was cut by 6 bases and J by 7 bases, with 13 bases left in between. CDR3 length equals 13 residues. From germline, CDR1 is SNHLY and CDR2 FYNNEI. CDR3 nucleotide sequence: TGTGCCAGCAGCAGTTTACAGGGCCAGCCCCAGCATTTT. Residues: CASSSLQGQPQHF.

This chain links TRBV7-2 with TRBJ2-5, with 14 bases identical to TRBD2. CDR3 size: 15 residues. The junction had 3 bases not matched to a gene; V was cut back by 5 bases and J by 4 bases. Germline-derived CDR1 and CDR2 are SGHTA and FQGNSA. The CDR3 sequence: CASSKGLAGVETQYF. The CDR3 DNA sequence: TGTGCCAGCAGCAAGGGACTAGCGGGAGTAGAGACCCAGTACTTC.

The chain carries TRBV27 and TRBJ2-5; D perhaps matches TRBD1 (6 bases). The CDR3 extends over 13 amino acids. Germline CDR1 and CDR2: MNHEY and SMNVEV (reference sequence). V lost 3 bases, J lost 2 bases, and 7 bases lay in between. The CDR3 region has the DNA TGTGCCAGCAGTTTGGACAGACAAGAGACCCAGTACTTC. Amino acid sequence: CASSLDRQETQYF.